Presented here are 27 T cell receptor beta chains from one specimen sequenced in a study of T cells after yellow fever vaccination. TCRdb ran MiXCR on the 5' RACE reads and lists one entry per CDR3 protein. The table records a few hundred thousand distinct CDR3 sequences, roughly 6.2% of them present only once. The sequences come from CD4+ T cells sorted from PBMCs, collected on the day of the yellow fever booster vaccination. Source of these receptors: a man aged 30 to 39 who received the YFV17D yellow fever vaccine.

This clonotype came up many times. V is TRBV24-1 and J is TRBJ2-1; TRBD2 aligns across 9 bases. The CDR3 contains 15 residues. Germline V gene data show CDR1 as KGHDR and CDR2 as SFDVKD. After removal of 1 base from V and 6 bases from J, the junction contained 3 bases not matched to a gene. The CDR3 reads CATSDFTAGGNEQFF. In nucleotides, the CDR3 is TGTGCCACCAGTGATTTTACAGCGGGAGGCAATGAGCAGTTCTTC.

This clonotype was seen only a few times. The CDR3 is CATSSLREQYF. The CDR3 DNA is TGTGCCACCTCAAGTCTCCGCGAGCAGTACTTC. This sequence joins TRBV19 and TRBJ2-7; D unresolved. Trimming stripped 10 bases from V and 6 bases from J, with 13 bases between. The CDR3 consists of 11 residues. In germline, CDR1 is LNHDA, CDR2 SQIVND (reference sequence).

There are many counts of this clonotype. The chain recombines TRBV6-5 with TRBJ2-5; the D call may be TRBD1 or TRBD2 (7 bases each). V lost 8 bases, J lost 3 bases, and 16 bases lay in between. CDR3 length: 14 residues. Germline values: CDR1 MNHEY, CDR2 SVGAGI. The CDR3: CASAQGGAKETQYF. The CDR3 DNA reads as TGTGCCAGCGCCCAGGGGGGGGCGAAAGAGACCCAGTACTTC.

Details on this clonotype: One base away lies a much larger clone, so this may be a sequencing read error. V gene TRBV20-1 combines with J gene TRBJ1-5; D is ambiguous. V was clipped by 2 bases and J by 0 bases, with 5 bases between them. Germline CDR1 and CDR2: DFQATT and SNEGSKA (reference sequence). The CDR3 contains 13 residues. CDR3 nucleotide sequence: TGCAGTGCTAGAAAAGATAGCAATCAGCCCCAGCATTTT. It yields the protein CSARKDSNQPQHF.

The chain employs TRBV20-1 and TRBJ2-2; D is undetermined. The V end was cut by 3 bases, the J end by 1 base, with 6 bases between. The CDR3 is 13 residues long. The germline V gene has CDR1 DFQATT and CDR2 SNEGSKA (reference sequence). CDR3 in amino acids: CSASSENTGELFF. The CDR3 bases are TGCAGTGCTAGTTCGGAGAACACCGGGGAGCTGTTTTTT.

J is TRBJ1-5 and V is TRBV20-1, with 7 bases that match TRBD1. Germline CDR1 is DFQATT and CDR2 is SNEGSKA (reference sequence). CDR3 length equals 14 residues. The J segment lost 2 bases and the V segment lost 4 bases, leaving 5 bases of the junction unmatched. CDR3 residues: CSANPGGRNQPQHF. The DNA of the CDR3 is TGCAGTGCTAACCCAGGGGGACGCAATCAGCCCCAGCATTTT.

This clonotype was seen a single time. This may be a read error: a much more frequent sequence differs by one nucleotide. The CDR3 nucleotides are TGTGCCTCTCTGGGGTTTGGGGGCACAGATACGCAGTATTTT. Translation: CASLGFGGTDTQYF. The gene calls are TRBV11-2 and TRBJ2-3, with D hard to call. The CDR3 has 14 amino acids. Per germline, CDR1 SGHAT and CDR2 FQNNGV. V shed 11 bases and J shed 1 base, with 16 bases lying between them. The entire variable domain, with the rest obtained from reference TRBV11-2 and TRBJ2-3, is as follows: EAGVAQSPRYKIIEKRQSVAFWCNPISGHATLYWYQQILGQGPKLLIQFQNNGVVDDSQLPKDRFSAERLKGVDSTLKIQPAKLEDSAVYLCASLGFGGTDTQYFGPGTRLTVL.

This clonotype was seen a handful of times. The V gene is TRBV29-1, the J gene TRBJ2-1; 11 bases are a match to TRBD2. CDR3 length: 15 amino acids. Germline V CDR1 and CDR2: SQVTM, ANQGSEA. The trim removed 6 bases at V and 3 bases at J, leaving 7 bases unmatched. The CDR3 DNA is TGCAGCGTCCTGACGGGACTAGCGGTCTACAATGAGCAGTTCTTC. Amino acid sequence: CSVLTGLAVYNEQFF.

This clonotype was observed many times. V gene TRBV6-2 or TRBV6-3 combines with J gene TRBJ2-3, with TRBD1 matching over 7 bases. With 2 bases clipped from V and 1 base from J, the junction kept 6 bases outside the gene matches. CDR1 and CDR2 from the germline V gene are MNHEY and SVGEGT. CDR3 size: 16 residues. The CDR3 loop reads CASSYQQGLRTDTQYF. The CDR3 bases are TGTGCCAGCAGTTACCAACAGGGGCTGCGCACAGATACGCAGTATTTT.

This chain joins TRBV24-1 and TRBJ2-3; 7 bases match TRBD2. With 6 bases clipped from V and 10 bases from J, the junction kept 3 bases outside the gene matches. Germline CDR1 and CDR2: KGHDR and SFDVKD. The CDR3 covers 11 residues. The CDR3 reads CATSRGDAQYF. The CDR3 region has the DNA TGTGCCACCAGTCGGGGGGATGCGCAGTATTTT.

The V gene is TRBV6-1, the J gene TRBJ2-3; D unclear. V was clipped by 8 bases and J by 2 bases, with 17 bases between them. Germline loops: CDR1 MNHNS, CDR2 SASEGT. The CDR3 spans 15 residues. In nucleotides, the CDR3 is TGTGCCAGCGGGCCGAGACTGGGGATCACAGATACGCAGTATTTT. It specifies CASGPRLGITDTQYF.

Ten or more counts support this clonotype. The chain uses TRBV6-2 or TRBV6-3 and TRBJ2-7; no clear D gene. V was pared by 6 bases and J by 5 bases, with 14 bases between. Per germline, CDR1 MNHEY and CDR2 SVGEGT. This CDR3 region has 13 residues. CDR3 sequence reads: CASRVSALHEQYF. The CDR3, as DNA: TGTGCCAGCAGAGTATCCGCCCTACACGAGCAGTACTTC.

This clonotype was picked up a small number of times. This sequence joins TRBV29-1 and TRBJ2-2; a possible D gene is TRBD2 (6 bases). V was shortened by 6 bases and J by 1 base, with 15 bases between the two germline ends. The CDR3 extends over 15 amino acids. CDR1 is SQVTM and CDR2 is ANQGSEA in the germline V gene. In DNA form, the CDR3 reads TGCAGCGTCTCCCGTCGCGGGATGAACACCGGGGAGCTGTTTTTT. It is translated as CSVSRRGMNTGELFF.

The rearrangement links TRBV29-1 to TRBJ2-3; D perhaps matches TRBD1 (7 bases). The CDR3 runs 15 residues. CDR1 and CDR2 (germline): SQVTM, ANQGSEA. V lost 4 bases and J 0 bases, leaving 14 bases between the germline ends. CDR3 nucleotides: TGCAGCGTTGTGCCAGGGGGGAGAAGCACAGATACGCAGTATTTT. Residues: CSVVPGGRSTDTQYF.

Ten or more counts support this clonotype. This sequence joins TRBV25-1 and TRBJ2-4; TRBD1 aligns across 8 bases. This CDR3 has 15 amino acids. CDR1 and CDR2 from the germline V gene are MGHDK and SYGVNS. The trim removed 5 bases at V and 0 bases at J, leaving 3 bases unmatched. CDR3: CASSPGQVAKNIQYF. The CDR3 region has the DNA TGTGCCAGCAGTCCGGGACAGGTAGCCAAAAACATTCAGTACTTC. The variable domain in full, with the rest retrieved from reference TRBV25-1 and TRBJ2-4, is EADIYQTPRYLVIGTGKKITLECSQTMGHDKMYWYQQDPGMELHLIHYSYGVNSTEKGDLSSESTVSRIRTEHFPLTLESARPSHTSQYLCASSPGQVAKNIQYFGAGTRLSVL.

The CDR3 coding sequence is TGTGCCAGCAGCGCCTCGGGGCGCAACAATTCACCCCTCCACTTT. This gives the protein CASSASGRNNSPLHF. The J gene is TRBJ1-6, the V gene TRBV9; possibly TRBD1 for D (5 bases). Per the germline V gene, CDR1 is SGDLS and CDR2 is YYNGEE. The CDR3 length is 15 residues. V lost 3 bases and J lost 7, with 14 bases in between.

There are many counts of this clonotype. The chain combines TRBV25-1 with TRBJ2-2, with D possibly TRBD2 on 6 matching bases. The V gene's germline CDR1 is MGHDK and CDR2 SYGVNS. Trimming left V 7 bases short and J 8 bases short, with 14 bases between. The CDR3 has 13 amino acids. CDR3 protein: CASTSAGTGELFF. CDR3 nucleotide sequence: TGTGCCAGCACGAGTGCAGGGACTGGGGAGCTGTTTTTT.

In its sample, this clonotype was seen many times. This chain uses TRBV28 with TRBJ2-7; possibly TRBD2 for D (6 bases). V was pared by 5 bases and J by 6 bases, with 14 bases between. Germline V CDR1 and CDR2: MDHEN, SYDVKM. The CDR3 length is 13 residues. The CDR3 coding sequence is TGTGCCAGCAGTGCGCAGGGAGGAGGCGAGCAGTACTTC. Translation gives CASSAQGGGEQYF.

The table lists this clonotype with many counts. The chain couples TRBV24-1 to TRBJ2-3, with TRBD1 matching 10 bases. Losses at the gene ends were 0 bases for V and 8 bases for J; bases not matched to a gene: 4. CDR1 is KGHDR, CDR2 SFDVKD, per germline. The CDR3 is 15 residues long. CDR3 sequence: CATSDLGDRGPTQYF. CDR3 nucleotide sequence: TGTGCCACCAGTGATTTGGGGGACAGGGGTCCTACGCAGTATTTT.

This clonotype was recorded many times. The chain combines TRBV7-8 with TRBJ2-2, with TRBD2 identical over 7 bases. CDR1 is SGHVS and CDR2 is FQNEAQ in the germline V gene. J lost 0 bases, V lost 1 base, and 5 bases had no gene match. The CDR3 runs to 17 residues. DNA for the CDR3: TGTGCCAGCAGCTTAGTGGGGGGGAGCTCGAACACCGGGGAGCTGTTTTTT. This encodes CASSLVGGSSNTGELFF.

Only a few counts were recorded for this clonotype. The chain uses TRBV5-1 and TRBJ2-3; D gene uncertain. Looked up from germline, CDR1 is SGHRS and CDR2 is YFSETQ. The ends were cut back, 1 base at V and 1 base at J, with 7 bases in the middle. The CDR3 contains 14 residues. CDR3 amino acids: CASSLNRGTDTQYF. Written as DNA, the CDR3 is TGCGCCAGCAGCTTGAATAGGGGCACAGATACGCAGTATTTT.

This clonotype came up many times. This chain connects TRBV5-1 to TRBJ2-7, with 11 bases lining up with TRBD2. Trimming took 4 bases from V and 2 from J; bases not matched to a gene: 2. Germline V gene lookup returns CDR1 SGHRS and CDR2 YFSETQ. The CDR3 is 14 amino acids. The CDR3, as DNA: TGCGCCAGCAGCCAGACTAGCGGGGCCTACGAGCAGTACTTC. Its translation is CASSQTSGAYEQYF.

A few counts support this clonotype. CDR3 nucleotides: TGTGCCAGTAGTTCTCGGACAGCGGGAAACACCATATATTTT. It codes for CASSSRTAGNTIYF. This chain uses TRBV19 with TRBJ1-3; TRBD1 might be the D (6 bases). The CDR3 is 14 amino acids. The V and J ends lost 5 bases and 4 bases respectively, with 12 bases between them. Germline-derived CDR1 and CDR2 are LNHDA and SQIVND (reference sequence).

This chain connects TRBV6-2 or TRBV6-3 to TRBJ2-7, with a possible D match to TRBD2 (6 bases). Trimming removed 2 bases from V and 2 bases from J, with 10 bases in between. This CDR3 region has 14 residues. Germline V gives CDR1 MNHEY, CDR2 SVGEGT. The CDR3 DNA reads as TGTGCCAGCAGTTACGGAGGGTACACCTACGAGCAGTACTTC. It encodes CASSYGGYTYEQYF.

This clonotype was detected ten times or more. This rearrangement joins TRBV20-1 to TRBJ2-7, with 7 bases matching TRBD2. This CDR3 contains 14 residues. Germline V gene sequence: CDR1 DFQATT, CDR2 SNEGSKA (reference sequence). V was pared by 3 bases and J by 2 bases, with 7 bases of the junction left unmatched. DNA for the CDR3: TGCAGTGCTAGGGTGGCGGGAGTCACCTACGAGCAGTACTTC. Translation: CSARVAGVTYEQYF.

The V gene is TRBV5-4, the J gene TRBJ2-5; 12 positions agree with TRBD1. V lost 3 bases, J lost 5 bases, and 5 bases stayed unmatched. The CDR3 is made up of 15 amino acids. Germline assignment: CDR1 SGHNT and CDR2 YYREEE (reference sequence). The CDR3 spells CASSSGQGAVETQYF. As DNA, the CDR3 is TGTGCCAGCAGCTCGGGACAGGGGGCTGTCGAGACCCAGTACTTC. Supplemented by reference TRBV5-4 and TRBJ2-5, the full variable domain reads ETGVTQSPTHLIKTRGQQVTLRCSSQSGHNTVSWYQQALGQGPQFIFQYYREEENGRGNFPPRFSGLQFPNYSSELNVNALELDDSALYLCASSSGQGAVETQYFGPGTRLLVL.

This clonotype was seen at least ten times. The J gene is TRBJ2-7, the V gene TRBV7-8; 10 bases map to TRBD1. Looked up from germline, CDR1 is SGHVS and CDR2 is FQNEAQ. The CDR3 sequence is 15 residues long. V shed 3 bases and J 2 bases; nucleotides not matched to a gene: 4. CDR3 region: CASSLWDRGAYEQYF. In DNA, the CDR3 is TGTGCCAGCAGCTTGTGGGACAGGGGCGCCTACGAGCAGTACTTC.